The sequence of this T cell receptor (beta chain) was determined in a study of blood T cell repertoires in COVID-19. Across the whole study: PBMCs, B-cell-depleted T cells, or T cells were the source of the cDNA or gDNA that made up the material.

This CDR3 has 14 amino acids. V gave up 4 bases and J gave up 8 bases, with 15 bases separating them. Germline assignment: CDR1 SGHNT and CDR2 YYREEE (reference sequence). Clones were read by immunoSEQ multiplex PCR, and TCRdb kept only the in-frame ones, dropping some. Of around 59,000 clones listed, roughly 80% were seen once; the top ten hold around a tenth. The sample comprised peripheral blood. The TCR sequence derives from a human donor in a cohort sampled during active COVID-19. V and J are TRBV5-4 and TRBJ1-4; D is perhaps TRBD1 (6 bases). CDR3 in DNA: TGTGCCAGCAGCCTAGACAGGTCAGGGGAAAAACTGTTTTTT. Translating gives CASSLDRSGEKLFF.